A single TCR beta chain is shown here with its context. This sample is drawn from a study of blood T cell repertoires in COVID-19. Assay: immunoSEQ multiplex PCR; the TCRdb copy retains only in-frame clones and omits some. The sample includes roughly 480,000 clones, roughly nine tenths of them seen just once. Between the trimmed V and J ends, which lost 3 bases and 8 bases, there was a span of 10 bases. The CDR3 is made up of 13 amino acids. The germline CDR1 and CDR2 sequences are SEHNR and FQNEAQ (reference sequence). The receptor's source is a man aged 18 to 35 with COVID-19, enrolled during active disease. The sample taken for sequencing was peripheral blood. The genes are TRBV7-9 and TRBJ2-2; perhaps TRBD2 as D (6 bases). This CDR3 is CASSLGSGGELFF. The CDR3 region has the DNA TGTGCCAGCAGCTTGGGCAGCGGGGGGGAGCTGTTTTTT.